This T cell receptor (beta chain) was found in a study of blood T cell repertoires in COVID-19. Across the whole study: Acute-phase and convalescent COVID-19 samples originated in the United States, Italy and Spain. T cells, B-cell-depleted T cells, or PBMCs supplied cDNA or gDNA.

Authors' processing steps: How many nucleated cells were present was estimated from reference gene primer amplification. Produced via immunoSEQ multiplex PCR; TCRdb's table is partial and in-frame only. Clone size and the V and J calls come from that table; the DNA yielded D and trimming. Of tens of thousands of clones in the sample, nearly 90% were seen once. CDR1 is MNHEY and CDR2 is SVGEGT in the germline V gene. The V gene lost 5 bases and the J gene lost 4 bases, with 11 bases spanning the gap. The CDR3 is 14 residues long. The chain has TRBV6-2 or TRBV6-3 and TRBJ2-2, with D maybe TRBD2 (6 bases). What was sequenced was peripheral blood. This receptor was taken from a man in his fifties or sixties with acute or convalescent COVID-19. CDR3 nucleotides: TGTGCCAGCAGTCAAGGAGGGGCCACCGGGGAGCTGTTTTTT. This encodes CASSQGGATGELFF.